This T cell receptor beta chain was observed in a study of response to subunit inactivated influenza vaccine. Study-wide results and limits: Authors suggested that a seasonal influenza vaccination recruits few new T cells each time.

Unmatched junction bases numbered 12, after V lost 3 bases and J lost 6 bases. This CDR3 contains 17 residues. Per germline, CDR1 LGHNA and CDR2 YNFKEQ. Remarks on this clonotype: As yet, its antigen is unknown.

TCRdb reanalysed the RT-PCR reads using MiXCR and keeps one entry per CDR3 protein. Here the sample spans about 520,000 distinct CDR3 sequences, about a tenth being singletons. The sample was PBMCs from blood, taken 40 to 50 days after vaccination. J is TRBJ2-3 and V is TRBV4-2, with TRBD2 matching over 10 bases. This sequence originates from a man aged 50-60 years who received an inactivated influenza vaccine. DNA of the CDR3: TGTGCCAGCAGCCACCCTCCCGGGACTAGCGATAGGGATACGCAGTATTTT. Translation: CASSHPPGTSDRDTQYF.